The 29 T cell receptor beta chains given below trace back to one sample, sequenced in a study of blood T cell repertoires in COVID-19. Profiled with immunoSEQ multiplex PCR; TCRdb holds only in-frame clones, not every one. The sample has about 210,000 clones; approximately 90% are singletons. Material for sequencing was peripheral blood. These receptor sequences come from a middle-aged woman with acute or convalescent COVID-19.

The rearrangement links TRBV6-1 to TRBJ1-2, with TRBD1 matching over 8 bases. Unmatched junction bases numbered 4, after V lost 2 bases and J lost 2 bases. The CDR3 spans 15 residues. Germline V lookup: CDR1 MNHNS, CDR2 SASEGT. CDR3 in amino acids: CASSEQTGVNYGYTF. CDR3 nucleotides: TGTGCCAGCAGTGAACAGACAGGGGTAAACTATGGCTACACCTTC.

This clone was seen once. The V and J genes are TRBV5-4 and TRBJ1-1; 8 bases are shared with TRBD1. Per germline, CDR1 SGHNT and CDR2 YYREEE (reference sequence). There are 14 residues in the CDR3. Germline trimming cut 6 bases from V and 5 bases from J; bases unmatched to any gene: 9. The chain's CDR3 is CASTVDRGLTEAFF. The CDR3 DNA follows: TGTGCCAGCACCGTAGACAGGGGACTAACTGAAGCTTTCTTT. Full variable domain (remainder filled in from reference TRBV5-4 and TRBJ1-1): ETGVTQSPTHLIKTRGQQVTLRCSSQSGHNTVSWYQQALGQGPQFIFQYYREEENGRGNFPPRFSGLQFPNYSSELNVNALELDDSALYLCASTVDRGLTEAFFGQGTRLTVV.

The chain carries TRBV9 and TRBJ2-4; 13 nucleotides line up with TRBD2. This CDR3 has 20 residues. V trimming: 4 bases; J trimming: 0 bases; junction bases outside the gene matches: 13. The germline V gene has CDR1 SGDLS and CDR2 YYNGEE. The CDR3 nucleotides read TGTGCCAGCAGCCTCTCCGGACTAGCGGGAGACCCAGTAGCCAAAAACATTCAGTACTTC. This sequence encodes CASSLSGLAGDPVAKNIQYF.

The rearrangement uses TRBV27 and TRBJ1-1; no reliable D call. This CDR3 is 15 amino acids long. The V end was cut by 3 bases, the J end by 0 bases, with 11 bases between. The germline gives CDR1 MNHEY, CDR2 SMNVEV (reference sequence). In DNA, the CDR3 is TGTGCCAGCAGTTTGGAAGGTGGGCTGAACACTGAAGCTTTCTTT. Translating gives CASSLEGGLNTEAFF.

V is TRBV5-1 and J is TRBJ1-1; maybe TRBD1 (5 bases). The V gene lost 1 base and the J gene lost 0 bases, with 13 bases spanning the gap. The CDR3 spans 16 residues. CDR1 and CDR2 from the germline V gene are SGHRS and YFSETQ. CDR3 sequence (DNA): TGCGCCAGCAGCTTGAGGCCGGGGGAGGTGAACACTGAAGCTTTCTTT. It is translated as CASSLRPGEVNTEAFF. The full variable domain, with the rest looked up from reference TRBV5-1 and TRBJ1-1, is KAGVTQTPRYLIKTRGQQVTLSCSPISGHRSVSWYQQTPGQGLQFLFEYFSETQRNKGNFPGRFSGRQFSNSRSEMNVSTLELGDSALYLCASSLRPGEVNTEAFFGQGTRLTVV.

CDR3 loop: CASSEGQGADTQYF. For the CDR3, the DNA is TGTGCCAGCAGCGAAGGACAGGGGGCAGATACGCAGTATTTT. The V call is TRBV11-2, the J call TRBJ2-3; 10 bases align to TRBD1. CDR1 and CDR2 (germline): SGHAT, FQNNGV. Trimming cost V 5 bases and J 4 bases; bases outside gene matches: 3. This CDR3 region has 14 residues.

V is TRBV15 and J is TRBJ1-3; perhaps TRBD1 as D (6 bases). This CDR3 has 16 amino acids. CDR1 is LNHNV, CDR2 YYDKDF, per germline (reference sequence). V lost 3 bases, J lost 0 bases, and 12 bases lay in between. DNA for the CDR3: TGTGCCACCAGCAGGACAGGTGCTAACTCTGGAAACACCATATATTTT. Translation gives CATSRTGANSGNTIYF.

The rearrangement links TRBV6-5 to TRBJ1-2; 8 nucleotides match TRBD1. The CDR3 totals 14 residues. V shed 8 bases, J shed 0 bases, and the junction held 5 bases outside the gene matches. Germline CDR1 reads MNHEY; CDR2 reads SVGAGI. CDR3 nucleotides: TGTGCCAGCCGTCGGGACAGGACTAACTATGGCTACACCTTC. This codes for CASRRDRTNYGYTF.

This clone was observed a few times. One end of the junction fails to match germline, which may point to a read error. The gene calls are TRBV25-1 and TRBJ1-1; 9 bases are a match to TRBD1. Germline V lookup: CDR1 MGHDK, CDR2 SYGVNS. The CDR3 covers 15 residues. This CDR3 reads CASSKYRGLDTEAFF. DNA for the CDR3: TGTGCCAGCAGTAAATACAGGGGGCTCGACACTGAAGCTTTCTTT.

The rearrangement joins TRBV30 to TRBJ1-5; 7 bases agree with TRBD1. Germline CDR1 reads GTSNPN; CDR2 reads SVGIG (reference sequence). This CDR3 region has 15 residues. The junction had 8 bases not matched to a gene; V was cut back by 0 bases and J by 6 bases. CDR3 bases: TGTGCCTGGAGTGTCAGACAGGGCCTTTTTCAGCCCCAGCATTTT. It encodes CAWSVRQGLFQPQHF.

The gene calls are TRBV9 and TRBJ1-3; D may be TRBD1 (6 bases). Germline-derived CDR1 and CDR2 are SGDLS and YYNGEE. V shed 0 bases and J shed 3 bases, with 10 bases lying between them. The CDR3 length is 15 residues. This CDR3 is CASSVGQGFGNTIYF. CDR3 nucleotides: TGTGCCAGCAGCGTAGGGCAGGGGTTTGGAAACACCATATATTTT.

This chain joins TRBV4-1 and TRBJ1-1, with 9 bases matching TRBD1. This CDR3 has 16 amino acids. CDR1 and CDR2 from the germline V gene are MGHRA and YSYEKL. Trimming removed 2 bases from V and 1 base from J; junction bases left unmatched: 5. The CDR3 region is CASSQPTGQGNTEAFF. The CDR3 DNA sequence: TGCGCCAGCAGCCAACCCACGGGACAGGGGAACACTGAAGCTTTCTTT.

The CDR3, as DNA: TGTGCCAGTTACGATTCAGGGGGCGGGGAAAAACTGTTTTTT. It encodes CASYDSGGGEKLFF. J is TRBJ1-4 and V is TRBV19; TRBD1 matches 8 bases. CDR1 and CDR2 (germline): LNHDA, SQIVND (reference sequence). The CDR3 runs to 14 residues. V gave up 8 bases and J gave up 8 bases; unmatched junction bases: 10.

This chain links TRBV11-2 with TRBJ1-1; TRBD1 matches 9 bases. V shed 0 bases and J 1 base; nucleotides not matched to a gene: 9. The CDR3 contains 18 residues. CDR1 and CDR2 (germline): SGHAT, FQNNGV. For the CDR3, the DNA is TGTGCCAGCAGCTTAGAAGTGATGAAGGACAGGGGGAACACTGAAGCTTTCTTT. Protein sequence: CASSLEVMKDRGNTEAFF.

The chain is built from TRBV27 and TRBJ2-6; 11 bases line up with TRBD1. V shed 1 base, J shed 2 bases, and the junction held 4 bases outside the gene matches. The CDR3 is made up of 18 amino acids. Germline V lookup: CDR1 MNHEY, CDR2 SMNVEV (reference sequence). For the CDR3, the DNA is TGTGCCAGCAGTTTATTCGGACAGGGGGCAACTGGGGCCAACGTCCTGACTTTC. It codes for CASSLFGQGATGANVLTF.

A note on this clone: In the same sample, other DNA sequences code for this CDR3. The V call is TRBV11-2, the J call TRBJ1-3; a weak D match, TRBD1 (6 bases). V was cut by 5 bases and J by 4 bases, with 12 bases left in between. From germline, CDR1 is SGHAT and CDR2 FQNNGV. The CDR3 loop spans 14 amino acids. CDR3 nucleotides: TGTGCCAGCAGCCCACAGGGATCGGGAAACACCATATATTTT. Protein sequence: CASSPQGSGNTIYF.

The genes are TRBV2 and TRBJ1-1, with D tentatively TRBD1 (5 bases). CDR1 and CDR2 from the germline V gene are SNHLY and FYNNEI. V lost 3 bases to trimming and J lost 4 bases, with 15 bases between them. The CDR3 has 15 residues. This chain's CDR3 is CASSDKAGFATEAFF. Here the CDR3 DNA reads TGTGCCAGCAGTGACAAGGCAGGGTTCGCCACTGAAGCTTTCTTT.

The chain has TRBV5-1 and TRBJ2-3; 8 nucleotides line up with TRBD1. The CDR3 extends over 13 amino acids. Germline CDR1 reads SGHRS; CDR2 reads YFSETQ. J gave up 4 bases and V 4 bases, and 2 bases lay outside the gene matches. CDR3 residues: CASSGQGPDTQYF. DNA of the CDR3: TGCGCCAGCAGCGGACAGGGACCAGATACGCAGTATTTT.

The chain combines TRBV24-1 with TRBJ2-3; TRBD2 agrees at 7 bases. Germline CDR1 reads KGHDR; CDR2 reads SFDVKD. This CDR3 region has 15 residues. With 5 bases clipped from V and 1 base from J, the junction kept 5 bases outside the gene matches. The CDR3 loop reads CATSGASGRTDTQYF. CDR3 coding DNA: TGTGCCACCAGTGGGGCTAGCGGACGCACAGATACGCAGTATTTT.

This clone was picked up a small number of times. The chain links TRBV6-5 to TRBJ1-1; weak D call: TRBD1 (6 bases). Germline CDR1 is MNHEY and CDR2 is SVGAGI. V dropped 5 bases and J dropped 11 bases, with 15 bases sitting between them. This CDR3 has 12 amino acids. The CDR3 is CASSLLPGVAFF. The CDR3 DNA is TGTGCCAGCAGTCTATTACCAGGGGTGGCTTTCTTT.

The CDR3 reads CASRPGTGNTGELFF. In DNA, the CDR3 is TGTGCCAGCAGGCCCGGGACAGGGAACACCGGGGAGCTGTTTTTT. The chain uses TRBV6-5 and TRBJ2-2; 8 bases line up with TRBD1. This CDR3 spans 15 amino acids. Germline CDR1 and CDR2: MNHEY and SVGAGI. V dropped 6 bases and J dropped 1; count of bases not matched to a gene: 4.

This chain connects TRBV27 to TRBJ1-2; 11 nucleotides align to TRBD1. This CDR3 has 13 amino acids. Germline CDR1 is MNHEY and CDR2 is SMNVEV (reference sequence). V was pared by 7 bases and J by 4 bases, with 2 bases of the junction left unmatched. The CDR3 nucleotides read TGTGCCAGCACGGGGACAGGGGGCTATGGCTACACCTTC. Translating it yields CASTGTGGYGYTF.

The rearrangement uses TRBV3-1 (or the pseudogene TRBV3-2) and TRBJ2-5; TRBD2 matches at 13 bases. Germline lookup yields CDR1 LGHDT and CDR2 YNNKEL (reference sequence). With 6 bases clipped from V and 2 bases from J, the junction kept 9 bases outside the gene matches. The CDR3 contains 17 residues. For the CDR3, the DNA is TGTGCCAGCAGGGAAGTCGGACTAGCGGGGGCGCAAGAGACCCAGTACTTC. It translates to CASREVGLAGAQETQYF.

V gene TRBV19 combines with J gene TRBJ1-1; 7 positions agree with TRBD1. The ends lost 0 bases at V and 6 bases at J; junction bases unmatched: 4. Germline CDR1 LNHDA, CDR2 SQIVND (reference sequence). The length of the CDR3 is 14 residues. CDR3 region: CASSIDVGGSEAFF. The CDR3 coding sequence is TGTGCCAGTAGTATAGATGTAGGGGGCTCTGAAGCTTTCTTT.

The chain combines TRBV6-1 with TRBJ1-1, with a possible D match to TRBD1 (6 bases). Trimming removed 0 bases at V and 1 base at J, with 9 bases between. Germline assignment: CDR1 MNHNS and CDR2 SASEGT. The CDR3 runs to 15 residues. This CDR3 is CASSEAGGQNTEAFF. CDR3 in DNA: TGTGCCAGCAGTGAAGCCGGGGGGCAGAACACTGAAGCTTTCTTT.

V and J are TRBV5-1 and TRBJ2-3, with 7 bases aligning to TRBD1. This CDR3 is built from 14 residues. Losses at the gene ends were 3 bases for V and 4 bases for J; bases not matched to a gene: 5. CDR1 and CDR2 from the germline V gene are SGHRS and YFSETQ. CDR3 coding DNA: TGCGCCAGCAGCTCGGGACAGAGCGCAGATACGCAGTATTTT. Amino acid sequence: CASSSGQSADTQYF.

V gene TRBV19 combines with J gene TRBJ1-2, with 10 bases identical to TRBD1. The CDR3 totals 18 residues. CDR1 is LNHDA and CDR2 is SQIVND in the germline V gene (reference sequence). V trimming: 1 base; J trimming: 5 bases; junction bases outside the gene matches: 13. CDR3: CASSIGVGTGVRRYGYTF. CDR3 coding DNA: TGTGCCAGTAGTATAGGGGTGGGGACAGGGGTTCGAAGATATGGCTACACCTTC.

This chain joins TRBV5-1 and TRBJ2-5; TRBD1 might be the D (6 bases). Germline CDR1 and CDR2: SGHRS and YFSETQ. V was cut by 3 bases and J by 2 bases, with 17 bases left in between. The CDR3 totals 16 residues. This chain's CDR3 is CASSWRGPQGQETQYF. The CDR3 coding sequence is TGCGCCAGCAGCTGGAGAGGACCTCAGGGGCAAGAGACCCAGTACTTC.

The rearrangement uses TRBV29-1 and TRBJ1-2; TRBD1 agrees at 7 bases. This CDR3 comprises 18 residues. CDR1 and CDR2 (germline): SQVTM, ANQGSEA. The J segment lost 0 bases and the V segment lost 3 bases, leaving 16 bases of the junction unmatched. CDR3 protein: CSVDQKRDSSLANYGYTF. Here the CDR3 DNA reads TGCAGCGTTGACCAAAAACGGGACAGCTCGTTAGCTAACTATGGCTACACCTTC.